The 27 T cell receptor beta chains listed next were all sequenced from one sample in a study of T cells after yellow fever vaccination. TCRdb analysed the 5' RACE reads with MiXCR anew, one entry per CDR3 protein. The top ten clones hold about 40% of a sample with 100,000 to 150,000 distinct CDR3 sequences, approximately 16% of them seen once. The sequencing here drew on CD8+ T cells sorted from PBMCs, taken 5 days after the yellow fever booster vaccination. Every receptor here comes from a young man who received the YFV17D yellow fever vaccine.

This clonotype was seen a few times. The rearrangement uses TRBV7-2 and TRBJ1-1; 7 nucleotides align to TRBD1. The V segment lost 5 bases and the J segment 1 base; nucleotides outside the gene matches: 4. The CDR3 is 14 amino acids. Germline V gene lookup returns CDR1 SGHTA and CDR2 FQGNSA. The CDR3, as DNA: TGTGCCAGCAGCCGCAGGGGGGAGAACACTGAAGCTTTCTTT. This gives the protein CASSRRGENTEAFF.

On this clonotype: A read error may be the cause here, since a much bigger clone is one base away. CDR3 loop: CASSRQGAIGSYGNTF. The CDR3 nucleotides read TGTGCCAGTAGCCGACAGGGGGCAATTGGAAGCTATGGCAACACCTTC. The genes are TRBV19 and TRBJ1-2; 10 bases fit TRBD1. Germline V gives CDR1 LNHDA, CDR2 SQIVND (reference sequence). The CDR3 has 16 residues. Looking up the rest from reference TRBV19 and TRBJ1-2 gives the full variable domain: DGGITQSPKYLFRKEGQNVTLSCEQNLNHDAMYWYRQDPGQGLRLIYYSQIVNDFQKGDIAEGYSVSREKKESFPLTVTSAQKNPTAFYLCASSRQGAIGSYGNTFGSGTRLTVV.

This clonotype has more than one count but fewer than ten. This rearrangement joins TRBV4-2 to TRBJ2-1; the match to TRBD2 covers 9 bases. This CDR3 comprises 17 residues. Per the germline V gene, CDR1 is LGHNA and CDR2 is YNFKEQ. With V trimmed by 2 bases and J by 7 bases, 12 bases remained unmatched. The CDR3 loop is CASSQRPLAGFENEQFF. CDR3 nucleotides: TGTGCCAGCAGCCAAAGGCCGCTAGCGGGGTTTGAAAATGAGCAGTTCTTC.

The chain joins TRBV19 to TRBJ2-1; TRBD2 matches at 8 bases. The CDR3 runs to 17 residues. With 1 base clipped from V and 2 bases from J, the junction kept 7 bases outside the gene matches. Germline CDR1 and CDR2: LNHDA and SQIVND (reference sequence). The CDR3 is CASSIAGSGGAYNEQFF. The CDR3 nucleotides are TGTGCCAGTAGTATAGCTGGTTCGGGGGGGGCCTACAATGAGCAGTTCTTC.

CDR3 bases: TGCGCCAGCAGCCAAGATGGGGTGGATTTGGAAAAACTGTTTTTT. Protein sequence: CASSQDGVDLEKLFF. The chain recombines TRBV4-3 with TRBJ1-4; D not certain. The CDR3 has 15 amino acids. Germline CDR1 is LGHNA and CDR2 is YSLEER. Deletions cut 0 bases from V and 8 bases from J, with 13 bases between.

This chain uses TRBV20-1 with TRBJ2-2; D is ambiguous. From germline, CDR1 is DFQATT and CDR2 SNEGSKA (reference sequence). This CDR3 has 13 residues. V was pared by 5 bases and J by 7 bases, with 14 bases between. CDR3 loop: CSAELGLSGELFF. The CDR3 nucleotides are TGCAGTGCTGAGTTGGGTCTAAGCGGGGAGCTGTTTTTT.

This clonotype was recorded a few times. The gene calls are TRBV10-3 and TRBJ2-3; D perhaps matches TRBD1 (5 bases). V dropped 2 bases and J dropped 2 bases, with 8 bases sitting between them. In germline, CDR1 is ENHRY, CDR2 SYGVKD. This CDR3 has 14 amino acids. The CDR3 region has the DNA TGTGCCATCAGTGAGGACAGTGCCACAGATACGCAGTATTTT. The encoded protein is CAISEDSATDTQYF.

V gene TRBV29-1 combines with J gene TRBJ1-3; no definite D call. The CDR3 consists of 14 residues. CDR1 and CDR2 (germline): SQVTM, ANQGSEA. Deletions cut 3 bases from V and 0 bases from J, with 9 bases between. The CDR3 is CSVDNRSSGNTIYF. The CDR3 nucleotides read TGCAGCGTTGATAACAGATCCTCTGGAAACACCATATATTTT.

This clonotype was detected only a few times. This chain uses TRBV4-1 with TRBJ2-7; 10 positions agree with TRBD2. V was clipped by 1 base and J by 3 bases; unmatched bases: 6. Germline V CDR1 and CDR2: MGHRA, YSYEKL. The CDR3 is 16 amino acids. The CDR3 here is CASSQASGGAIYEQYF. For the CDR3, the DNA is TGCGCCAGCAGCCAAGCCAGCGGGGGGGCAATCTACGAGCAGTACTTC.

The chain joins TRBV4-3 to TRBJ1-2, with TRBD1 identical over 8 bases. Looked up from germline, CDR1 is LGHNA and CDR2 is YSLEER. This CDR3 contains 14 residues. V lost 0 bases and J lost 4; bases outside the gene matches: 1. CDR3 residues: CASSQDDRGYGYTF. The CDR3 DNA reads TGCGCCAGCAGCCAAGATGACAGGGGCTATGGCTACACCTTC.

V is TRBV10-3 and J is TRBJ2-7, with a tentative D call TRBD1 (6 bases). This CDR3 spans 14 amino acids. Trimming pared 5 bases from V and 0 bases from J, leaving 11 bases between. Germline loops: CDR1 ENHRY, CDR2 SYGVKD. In nucleotides, the CDR3 is TGTGCCATCAGTTCGACAGGAGGCTCCTACGAGCAGTACTTC. Its protein is CAISSTGGSYEQYF.

The rearrangement links TRBV2 to TRBJ2-7; D is uncertain. Germline V lookup: CDR1 SNHLY, CDR2 FYNNEI. This CDR3 is built from 14 residues. Deletions cut 2 bases from V and 0 bases from J, with 8 bases between. CDR3 loop: CASSEWWGSYEQYV. DNA for the CDR3: TGTGCCAGCAGTGAATGGTGGGGCTCCTACGAGCAGTACGTC.

V gene TRBV4-3 combines with J gene TRBJ1-6; unclear D gene. V lost 3 bases and J lost 12, with 18 bases in between. Germline-derived CDR1 and CDR2 are LGHNA and YSLEER. This CDR3 has 15 amino acids. The CDR3 spells CASSHIRQTSGPLHF. DNA for the CDR3: TGCGCCAGCAGCCACATTAGGCAGACTTCGGGACCCCTCCACTTT.

This clonotype was recorded a few times. The genes are TRBV4-1 and TRBJ1-5; D is ambiguous. V gave up 3 bases and J gave up 2 bases, with 11 bases separating them. Germline V lookup: CDR1 MGHRA, CDR2 YSYEKL. The CDR3 spans 15 residues. The CDR3 DNA is TGCGCCAGCAGCCAGGCCCCGCTGGGCAATCAGCCCCAGCATTTT. Its protein is CASSQAPLGNQPQHF.

The V gene is TRBV27, the J gene TRBJ2-1; D is possibly TRBD1 or TRBD2 (5 bases each). Germline CDR1 is MNHEY and CDR2 is SMNVEV (reference sequence). Trimming cost V 6 bases and J 9 bases, with 24 bases left between them. CDR3 length: 16 amino acids. The CDR3 DNA follows: TGTGCCAGCAGGGCCCAAGGGCTGGGGACCTTCGGTGAGCAGTTCTTC. As protein: CASRAQGLGTFGEQFF.

The table lists this clonotype with a few counts. This rearrangement joins TRBV4-2 to TRBJ2-5; 9 bases align to TRBD2. The CDR3 extends over 17 amino acids. Germline-derived CDR1 and CDR2 are LGHNA and YNFKEQ. The junction had 7 bases not matched to a gene; V was cut back by 1 base and J by 1 base. The CDR3 protein is CASSQVGSGRPQETQYF. The CDR3 DNA reads as TGTGCCAGCAGCCAAGTCGGGAGCGGGAGGCCCCAAGAGACCCAGTACTTC.

V usage is TRBV7-3 and J usage is TRBJ2-2, with D perhaps given as TRBD1 or TRBD2 (5 bases each). V was cut by 5 bases and J by 5 bases, with 18 bases left in between. The CDR3 spans 16 residues. Germline CDR1 and CDR2: SGHTA and FQGTGA. CDR3 nucleotides: TGTGCCAGCAGCCCTCTTTCTCGAGGGGCGACCGGGGAGCTGTTTTTT. Its protein is CASSPLSRGATGELFF.

The chain carries TRBV12-3 or TRBV12-4 and TRBJ2-3; D gene uncertain. CDR3 length equals 14 residues. V was trimmed by 6 bases and J by 4 bases, leaving 14 bases between them. The CDR3 here is CASSLLAGSDTQYF. DNA for the CDR3: TGTGCCAGCAGCCTCCTCGCCGGGTCAGATACGCAGTATTTT.

A few counts support this clonotype. Germline is not matched at one junction end, which may reflect a read error. The chain carries TRBV18 and TRBJ2-3, with TRBD1 matching 7 bases. Germline V lookup: CDR1 KGHSH, CDR2 LQKENI. There are 15 residues in the CDR3. CDR3 nucleotides: TGTGCCAGCTCACCCACAGGGGCCCCCACAGATAAGCAGTATTTT. Encoded protein: CASSPTGAPTDKQYF.

The V call is TRBV15, the J call TRBJ1-5; D gene ambiguous. CDR1 is LNHNV and CDR2 is YYDKDF in the germline V gene (reference sequence). Trimming took off 6 bases at V and 6 bases at J, with 9 bases between the two ends. This CDR3 comprises 12 residues. The CDR3: CATSVSGQPQHF. The CDR3 bases are TGTGCCACCAGTGTCTCTGGTCAGCCCCAGCATTTT.

The chain links TRBV4-1 to TRBJ2-7, with a possible D match to TRBD1 (6 bases). The ends were cut back, 3 bases at V and 3 bases at J, with 15 bases in the middle. This CDR3 has 15 amino acids. Germline CDR1 MGHRA, CDR2 YSYEKL. CDR3 DNA sequence: TGCGCCAGCAGCCACTCGGACAGCGGATACTACGAGCAGTACTTC. Translated: CASSHSDSGYYEQYF.

This chain joins TRBV12-3 or TRBV12-4 and TRBJ1-2, with TRBD1 as a possible D gene (5 bases). The CDR3 is made up of 13 amino acids. V gave up 5 bases and J gave up 5 bases, with 12 bases separating them. The CDR3 nucleotides read TGTGCCAGCAGTGGTGGGGGAAGGTATGGCTACACCTTC. Protein product: CASSGGGRYGYTF.

This clonotype came up once. The V and J genes are TRBV13 and TRBJ2-3; D tentatively fits TRBD1 or TRBD2 (6 bases each). V lost 1 base, J lost 9 bases, and 23 bases lay in between. Germline CDR1 PRHDT, CDR2 FYEKMQ (reference sequence). The CDR3 spans 17 residues. The CDR3 DNA sequence: TGTGCCAGCAGCTTAGTACTGGGGGGCGGGGACCGTATGACGCAGTATTTT. It translates to CASSLVLGGGDRMTQYF.

This chain connects TRBV7-6 to TRBJ2-3; D is ambiguous. Germline CDR1 is SGHVS and CDR2 is FNYEAQ. The ends were cut back, 5 bases at V and 0 bases at J, with 9 bases in the middle. The CDR3 is made up of 14 amino acids. The CDR3 reads CASSLPPSTDTQYF. CDR3 bases: TGTGCCAGCAGCCTCCCTCCGAGCACAGATACGCAGTATTTT.

V and J are TRBV12-3 or TRBV12-4 and TRBJ1-3, with D perhaps matching TRBD1 (5 bases). The ends were cut back, 5 bases at V and 2 bases at J, with 16 bases in the middle. This CDR3 has 16 amino acids. CDR3 DNA sequence: TGTGCCAGCAGTCTAGAGTCATGGGGCACTGGAAACACCATATATTTT. It yields the protein CASSLESWGTGNTIYF.

The chain combines TRBV19 with TRBJ2-5; no reliable D call. Trimming took off 3 bases at V and 4 bases at J, with 9 bases between the two ends. CDR3 length: 13 residues. Germline loops: CDR1 LNHDA, CDR2 SQIVND (reference sequence). CDR3 sequence reads: CASSIVLGETQYF. CDR3 bases: TGTGCCAGTAGTATTGTTCTAGGAGAGACCCAGTACTTC.

V gene TRBV12-3 or TRBV12-4 combines with J gene TRBJ2-1; D gene ambiguous. V lost 6 bases to trimming and J lost 4 bases, with 10 bases between them. This CDR3 spans 13 amino acids. The DNA of the CDR3 is TGTGCCAGCAGCCAAACAGAGTACAATGAGCAGTTCTTC. This gives the protein CASSQTEYNEQFF.